What follows are 3 T cell receptor beta chains derived from one specimen sequenced in a study of cytomegalovirus exposure and HLA in healthy donors. The PCR ran on 60 Vbeta and 13 Jbeta primers. The assay was immunoSEQ multiplex PCR, and TCRdb's table has in-frame clones only and misses some. The table includes roughly 120,000 clones, approximately 81% detected once. The sequenced sample consisted of PBMCs. These receptor sequences come from a woman in her twenties or thirties in good health and CMV-seronegative.

This clone was counted a few times. This chain connects TRBV11-1 to TRBJ1-4; D remains ambiguous. The CDR3 runs 15 residues. Deletions cut 0 bases from V and 7 bases from J, with 12 bases between. Per germline, CDR1 SGHAT and CDR2 FQDESV (reference sequence). CDR3 amino acids: CASSLAAGFGEKLFF. The CDR3 DNA reads as TGTGCCAGCAGCTTAGCTGCGGGTTTCGGTGAAAAACTGTTTTTT.

The rearrangement uses TRBV19 and TRBJ2-3, with 7 bases identical to TRBD2. This CDR3 region has 18 residues. V shed 3 bases and J 4 bases; nucleotides not matched to a gene: 16. Per germline, CDR1 LNHDA and CDR2 SQIVND (reference sequence). The CDR3 nucleotides are TGTGCCAGTAGTATCCACCGAGGTAGCGGGTGGGAAGCAGATACGCAGTATTTT. Encoded protein: CASSIHRGSGWEADTQYF.

The chain uses TRBV28 and TRBJ2-7, with 7 bases identical to TRBD2. There are 15 residues in the CDR3. Trimming removed 3 bases from V and 5 bases from J; junction bases left unmatched: 10. Germline loops: CDR1 MDHEN, CDR2 SYDVKM. The CDR3 here is CASSFFWGRAHEQYF. The CDR3 nucleotides are TGTGCCAGCAGTTTTTTTTGGGGGAGGGCCCACGAGCAGTACTTC.